Shown below are 23 T cell receptor beta chains from a single sample sequenced in a study of cytomegalovirus exposure and HLA in healthy donors listed by TCRdb under 2017. Libraries were made using the immunoSEQ multiplex PCR assay. Imported from immuneACCESS, the table was reduced by TCRdb to in-frame sequences with V and J called. These copies leave out some clones; in studies compared against another copy, an unresolved V gene accounts for under half, and the cause of the remainder is not known. This sample gives fewer than 200,000 clones in total; 86% of them show up just once. The top ten constitute roughly 2.6% of the sample. Sequencing was done on a sample of PBMCs. Source of these receptors: a man between 18 and 35 years old in good health and CMV-seropositive.

The chain uses TRBV5-3 and TRBJ1-5, with 11 nucleotides matching TRBD1. TRBV5-3 is given ORF status, its function remaining uncertain. The CDR3 runs to 17 residues. Losses at the gene ends were 4 bases for V and 0 bases for J; bases not matched to a gene: 6. The chain's CDR3 is CARSTGQGGYSNQPQHF. CDR3 coding DNA: TGTGCCAGAAGCACGGGACAGGGGGGGTATAGCAATCAGCCCCAGCATTTT.

The chain uses TRBV27 and TRBJ2-4; 11 nucleotides line up with TRBD1. J gave up 12 bases and V 7 bases, and 8 bases lay outside the gene matches. In germline, CDR1 is MNHEY, CDR2 SMNVEV (reference sequence). CDR3 size: 13 residues. The CDR3 loop is CASKRTGGKDQYF. DNA of the CDR3: TGTGCCAGCAAACGGACAGGGGGCAAGGATCAGTACTTC.

This chain joins TRBV9 and TRBJ2-7; TRBD2 might be the D (5 bases). V lost 0 bases and J 5 bases, leaving 9 bases between the germline ends. CDR1 and CDR2 (germline): SGDLS, YYNGEE. This CDR3 has 13 amino acids. The CDR3 DNA follows: TGTGCCAGCAGCGTAGAACTAGAAAACGAGCAGTACTTC. Encoded protein: CASSVELENEQYF.

The J gene is TRBJ1-5, the V gene TRBV7-8, with unresolved D. V shed 0 bases and J shed 5 bases, with 11 bases lying between them. Germline CDR1 SGHVS, CDR2 FQNEAQ. The CDR3 runs to 15 residues. CDR3 amino acids: CASSLARVLHQPQHF. CDR3 DNA sequence: TGTGCCAGCAGCTTAGCAAGAGTTCTCCATCAGCCCCAGCATTTT.

The J gene is TRBJ2-7, the V gene TRBV9; D possibly corresponds to TRBD1 (6 bases). CDR1 SGDLS and CDR2 YYNGEE come from the germline V gene. This CDR3 comprises 13 residues. V was pared by 9 bases and J by 2 bases, with 15 bases between. The CDR3 bases are TGTGCCAACCCCAGGGGATCCCCCTACGAGCAGTACTTC. It yields the protein CANPRGSPYEQYF.

This clone was picked up one time. The chain links TRBV4-3 to TRBJ1-2; TRBD1 is a possible D gene (6 bases). CDR3 length: 15 amino acids. With 4 bases removed from V and 5 bases from J, the gap between germline ends came to 17 bases. CDR1 and CDR2 from the germline V gene are LGHNA and YSLEER. The CDR3 DNA reads TGCGCCAGCAGCCCGAGTCGACAGGCGGTTTATGGCTACACCTTC. Encoded protein: CASSPSRQAVYGYTF.

This clone was seen only once. V is TRBV9 and J is TRBJ2-3, with TRBD2 matching over 7 bases. Trimming cost V 4 bases and J 7 bases; bases outside gene matches: 12. The CDR3 is 15 amino acids. Looked up from germline, CDR1 is SGDLS and CDR2 is YYNGEE. The CDR3: CASSPQASGPHTQYF. As DNA, the CDR3 is TGTGCCAGCAGCCCCCAGGCTAGCGGACCCCATACGCAGTATTTT.

This rearrangement joins TRBV29-1 to TRBJ2-2; D might be TRBD2 (5 bases). CDR1 and CDR2 (germline): SQVTM, ANQGSEA. The ends were cut back, 0 bases at V and 5 bases at J, with 7 bases in the middle. The CDR3 runs to 13 residues. The CDR3 is CSVEDSGTGELFF. CDR3 in DNA: TGCAGCGTTGAAGATTCGGGGACCGGGGAGCTGTTTTTT.

The chain joins TRBV19 to TRBJ1-1; 9 nucleotides align to TRBD1. This CDR3 contains 15 residues. Losses at the gene ends were 3 bases for V and 6 bases for J; bases not matched to a gene: 8. Germline V gene sequence: CDR1 LNHDA, CDR2 SQIVND (reference sequence). CDR3 in amino acids: CASSIPGQGMPEAFF. As DNA, the CDR3 is TGTGCCAGTAGTATCCCGGGACAGGGAATGCCTGAAGCTTTCTTT.

In its sample, this clone was seen once. CDR3 in amino acids: CASSLAGGGYEQYF. The CDR3 DNA reads as TGTGCCAGCAGTCTAGCGGGGGGAGGCTACGAGCAGTACTTC. The chain carries TRBV13 and TRBJ2-7, with 11 bases lining up with TRBD2. V lost 6 bases and J lost 3; bases outside the gene matches: 4. Per germline, CDR1 PRHDT and CDR2 FYEKMQ (reference sequence). The CDR3 has 14 amino acids. The entire variable domain, with the rest obtained from reference TRBV13 and TRBJ2-7, is as follows: AAGVIQSPRHLIKEKRETATLKCYPIPRHDTVYWYQQGPGQDPQFLISFYEKMQSDKGSIPDRFSAQQFSDYHSELNMSSLELGDSALYFCASSLAGGGYEQYFGPGTRLTVT.

This chain connects TRBV18 to TRBJ2-5; 7 bases are shared with TRBD1. The CDR3 length is 15 residues. Looked up from germline, CDR1 is KGHSH and CDR2 is LQKENI. V dropped 3 bases and J dropped 2; count of bases not matched to a gene: 6. CDR3 sequence (DNA): TGTGCCAGCTCACCGAGGGACAGCCAACAAGAGACCCAGTACTTC. As protein: CASSPRDSQQETQYF.

This CDR3 reads CASSLAFSGALGNEQFF. CDR3 nucleotide sequence: TGTGCCAGCAGCTTAGCCTTTTCGGGAGCCCTTGGCAATGAGCAGTTCTTC. This chain uses TRBV7-6 with TRBJ2-1; possible D gene TRBD2, 6 bases. With 0 bases removed from V and 6 bases from J, the gap between germline ends came to 18 bases. The CDR3 consists of 17 residues. Germline CDR1 reads SGHVS; CDR2 reads FNYEAQ.

A remark on this clone: The sample holds other DNA sequences that translate to the same CDR3. The chain links TRBV7-9 to TRBJ2-7; possible D gene TRBD2, 5 bases. The CDR3 contains 13 residues. Germline V gene sequence: CDR1 SEHNR, CDR2 FQNEAQ (reference sequence). V lost 6 bases and J 7 bases, leaving 16 bases between the germline ends. The CDR3 DNA reads as TGTGCCAGCAGTTCCCGGGGAGTGGAAGAGCAGTACTTC. It yields the protein CASSSRGVEEQYF.

The sample holds one count of this clone. The gene calls are TRBV7-3 and TRBJ1-2; TRBD1 matches 8 bases. J was trimmed by 7 bases and V by 5 bases; bases with no gene match: 9. Germline CDR1 is SGHTA and CDR2 is FQGTGA. This CDR3 contains 14 residues. This chain's CDR3 is CASSTQGGSRGYTF. The CDR3 nucleotides are TGTGCCAGCAGCACACAGGGGGGGAGTCGTGGCTACACCTTC.

The chain has TRBV9 and TRBJ2-2, with D possibly being TRBD2 (5 bases). The V gene's germline CDR1 is SGDLS and CDR2 YYNGEE. There are 13 residues in the CDR3. V lost 1 base to trimming and J lost 7 bases, with 8 bases between them. The CDR3 loop reads CASSVLSGGELFF. CDR3 sequence (DNA): TGTGCCAGCAGCGTATTGAGCGGCGGGGAGCTGTTTTTT.

This clone was seen only a few times. The chain is built from TRBV6-6 and TRBJ1-5, with unresolved D. The CDR3 spans 13 residues. V dropped 4 bases and J dropped 7 bases, with 11 bases sitting between them. Germline V gives CDR1 MNHNY, CDR2 SVGAGI (reference sequence). The CDR3 bases are TGTGCCAGCAGTTCAATGGGCGTCCAGCCCCAGCATTTT. This sequence encodes CASSSMGVQPQHF.

This clone showed up just once. The chain couples TRBV29-1 to TRBJ2-3; 9 bases fit TRBD2. The CDR3 sequence is 15 residues long. Germline V gene data show CDR1 as SQVTM and CDR2 as ANQGSEA. The V and J ends lost 2 bases and 0 bases, in that order; junction bases with no gene match: 3. This CDR3 is CSVEWLAGSTDTQYF. As DNA, the CDR3 is TGCAGCGTTGAATGGCTAGCGGGGAGCACAGATACGCAGTATTTT.

This clone was observed a few times. The chain recombines TRBV7-3 with TRBJ1-2; a weak D match, TRBD1 (5 bases). The V and J ends lost 5 bases and 0 bases respectively, with 13 bases between them. This CDR3 has 15 amino acids. Germline-derived CDR1 and CDR2 are SGHTA and FQGTGA. This chain's CDR3 is CASSRSGGANYGYTF. The DNA for the CDR3 is TGTGCCAGCAGCCGGAGCGGGGGAGCTAACTATGGCTACACCTTC.

The chain recombines TRBV23-1 with TRBJ2-7, with 8 bases identical to TRBD2. TRBV23-1 is flagged as an ORF with uncertain function. Germline trimming cut 10 bases from V and 5 bases from J; bases unmatched to any gene: 10. The CDR3 extends over 13 amino acids. Here the CDR3 reads CATPRGGPHEQYF. CDR3 nucleotides: TGCGCCACCCCTCGGGGGGGGCCTCACGAGCAGTACTTC.

The rearrangement uses TRBV19 and TRBJ1-5; D gene ambiguous. This CDR3 comprises 14 residues. Trimming removed 7 bases from V and 4 bases from J, with 14 bases in between. Germline V gene data show CDR1 as LNHDA and CDR2 as SQIVND (reference sequence). CDR3 sequence (DNA): TGTGCCAGTATCGGCTGGGGAGAAAATCAGCCCCAGCATTTT. This codes for CASIGWGENQPQHF.

The CDR3 spells CASSSDRPWETQYF. In nucleotides, the CDR3 is TGCGCCAGCAGCTCCGACAGGCCGTGGGAGACCCAGTACTTC. The chain is built from TRBV5-1 and TRBJ2-5; D may be TRBD1 (6 bases). Trimming cost V 3 bases and J 5 bases, with 14 bases left between them. The germline CDR1 and CDR2 sequences are SGHRS and YFSETQ. This CDR3 has 14 amino acids.

The sample holds a few counts of this clone. The V call is TRBV7-2, the J call TRBJ1-6, with D unclear. Germline values: CDR1 SGHTA, CDR2 FQGNSA. Trimming shortened V by 4 bases and J by 8 bases, and 15 bases separated the two germline ends. The CDR3 spans 15 residues. The DNA of the CDR3 is TGTGCCAGCAGCTCCTTAAACCTGAGGGATTCACCCCTCCACTTT. Protein: CASSSLNLRDSPLHF.

The chain employs TRBV7-8 and TRBJ2-7; 7 nucleotides match TRBD2. V was pared by 2 bases and J by 3 bases, with 7 bases of the junction left unmatched. CDR1 is SGHVS and CDR2 is FQNEAQ in the germline V gene. CDR3 size: 15 residues. The CDR3 coding sequence is TGTGCCAGCAGCTTAAGGCGGGGGAAAGACTACGAGCAGTACTTC. Its protein is CASSLRRGKDYEQYF.